A selection of T cell receptor beta chains follows, all from one sample in a study of blood T cell repertoires in COVID-19. Assay used: immunoSEQ multiplex PCR; TCRdb lists only in-frame clones, some missing. The sample yields some 200,000 clones, 89% seen once. Sequences were obtained from PBMCs or T cells enriched from blood (not recorded which). All receptors derive from a woman aged 18-29 years who had recovered from COVID-19. The CDR3 runs from the conserved cysteine through the conserved F or W. D genes are given only for firm matches. The size of a clone is reported for some rows only, either as once, few or many, or as a class for expanded clones.

CDR3: CASSEEAGGPYEQYF; DNA: TGTGCCAGCAGTGAGGAAGCGGGAGGGCCCTACGAGCAGTACTTC; D: TRBD2; V: TRBV6-1; J: TRBJ2-7; size: NA
CDR3: CASSIRGDNQPQHF; DNA: TGTGCCAGTAGTATAAGAGGAGACAATCAGCCCCAGCATTTT; D: NA; V: TRBV19; J: TRBJ1-5; size: NA
CDR3: CASRAGLASPNTQYF; DNA: TGTGCCAGCAGAGCGGGACTAGCGTCTCCAAATACGCAGTATTTT; D: TRBD2; V: TRBV6-5; J: TRBJ2-3; size: NA
CDR3: CATSDSAGVAGNEQFF; DNA: TGTGCCACCAGTGATTCCGCGGGAGTCGCGGGGAATGAGCAGTTCTTC; D: TRBD2; V: TRBV24-1; J: TRBJ2-1; size: NA
CDR3: CASSLRGQNSYEQYF; DNA: TGCGCCAGCAGCTTGAGGGGACAGAACTCCTACGAGCAGTACTTC; D: TRBD1; V: TRBV5-1; J: TRBJ2-7; size: NA
CDR3: CASSLGMGEETQYF; DNA: TGCGCCAGCAGCTTGGGGATGGGAGAGGAGACCCAGTACTTC; D: NA; V: TRBV5-1; J: TRBJ2-5; size: NA
CDR3: CASSRGGSYEQYF; DNA: TGTGCCAGCAGCCGAGGGGGCTCCTACGAGCAGTACTTC; D: NA; V: TRBV7-6; J: TRBJ2-7; size: few
CDR3: CASSPLPQGRGYTF; DNA: TGTGCCAGCAGCCCGCTCCCCCAGGGGCGCGGCTACACCTTC; D: NA; V: TRBV5-6; J: TRBJ1-2; size: NA
CDR3: CASSLRPSGSHEQYF; DNA: TGTGCCAGCAGCTTACGCCCTAGCGGGAGCCACGAGCAGTACTTC; D: TRBD2; V: TRBV7-3; J: TRBJ2-7; size: NA
CDR3: CTSSQDRLADYNEQFF; DNA: TGCACCAGCAGCCAAGATAGGCTAGCGGACTACAATGAGCAGTTCTTC; D: NA; V: TRBV1; J: TRBJ2-1; size: NA
CDR3: CASSPSGGINQPQHF; DNA: TGTGCCAGCTCACCCTCGGGGGGGATCAATCAGCCCCAGCATTTT; D: NA; V: TRBV18; J: TRBJ1-5; size: NA
CDR3: CAGWDRVDGANVLTF; DNA: TGCGCCGGTTGGGACAGGGTGGATGGGGCCAACGTCCTGACTTTC; D: TRBD1; V: TRBV10-1; J: TRBJ2-6; size: NA
CDR3: CASSLGTSGRNTGELFF; DNA: TGCGCCAGCAGCTTGGGCACTAGCGGGAGGAACACCGGGGAGCTGTTTTTT; D: TRBD2; V: TRBV5-1; J: TRBJ2-2; size: NA
CDR3: CASSGRGRDYGYTF; DNA: TGTGCCAGCAGTGGCAGGGGGCGTGACTATGGCTACACCTTC; D: TRBD1; V: TRBV2; J: TRBJ1-2; size: NA
CDR3: CASSPASQGPYPYNEQFF; DNA: TGTGCCAGCAGCCCAGCATCGCAGGGGCCGTACCCGTACAATGAGCAGTTCTTC; D: NA; V: TRBV11-3; J: TRBJ2-1; size: NA
CDR3: CASAFQGARGNQPQHF; DNA: TGTGCCAGCGCATTTCAGGGGGCGCGTGGCAATCAGCCCCAGCATTTT; D: TRBD1; V: TRBV5-6; J: TRBJ1-5; size: NA
CDR3: CATSRDKGLAGGPVSKNIQYF; DNA: TGTGCCACCAGCAGAGACAAAGGACTAGCGGGAGGGCCGGTATCCAAAAACATTCAGTACTTC; D: TRBD2; V: TRBV15; J: TRBJ2-4; size: NA
CDR3: CASSFRRGSTNEKLFF; DNA: TGTGCCAGCAGCTTCCGCAGGGGTTCAACTAATGAAAAACTGTTTTTT; D: NA; V: TRBV11-2; J: TRBJ1-4; size: few
CDR3: CASSHRRGGDEQYF; DNA: TGTGCCAGCAGCCACCGACGGGGGGGAGACGAGCAGTACTTC; D: TRBD2; V: TRBV7-9; J: TRBJ2-7; size: NA
CDR3: CASTEAGLQFF; DNA: TGTGCCAGCACGGAGGCGGGGCTTCAGTTCTTC; D: NA; V: TRBV2; J: TRBJ2-1; size: NA
CDR3: CASGRQGPYQPQHF; DNA: TGTGCCAGCGGAAGACAGGGGCCCTATCAGCCCCAGCATTTT; D: TRBD1; V: TRBV27; J: TRBJ1-5; size: NA
CDR3: CARSRPGTGLISGANVLTF; DNA: TGCGCCCGCAGCCGGCCGGGGACAGGATTGATCTCTGGGGCCAACGTCCTGACTTTC; D: TRBD1; V: TRBV4-1; J: TRBJ2-6; size: NA
CDR3: CAWIKAVRPYEQYF; DNA: TGTGCCTGGATAAAAGCGGTTCGCCCCTACGAGCAGTACTTC; D: NA; V: TRBV30; J: TRBJ2-7; size: NA
CDR3: CASSLKTSRRELFF; DNA: TGTGCCAGCAGTTTAAAGACTAGCCGACGGGAGCTGTTTTTT; D: TRBD2; V: TRBV27; J: TRBJ2-2; size: NA
CDR3: CATGLAGVETRNNEQFF; DNA: TGTGCCACCGGACTAGCGGGAGTCGAAACTAGAAACAATGAGCAGTTCTTC; D: TRBD2; V: TRBV10-3; J: TRBJ2-1; size: NA
CDR3: CATSRDLSGSDNEQFF; DNA: TGTGCCACCAGCAGAGATCTGAGCGGGAGCGACAATGAGCAGTTCTTC; D: TRBD2; V: TRBV15; J: TRBJ2-1; size: once
CDR3: CASSPSDRLTEKLFF; DNA: TGTGCCAGCAGTCCCTCGGACAGGTTAACTGAAAAACTGTTTTTT; D: TRBD1; V: TRBV28; J: TRBJ1-4; size: NA
CDR3: CASSLIGGNQPQHF; DNA: TGTGCCAGCAGTTTAATCGGAGGCAATCAGCCCCAGCATTTT; D: NA; V: TRBV28; J: TRBJ1-5; size: NA
CDR3: CASSLLAEASTDTQYF; DNA: TGTGCCAGCAGTTTACTAGCGGAAGCTAGCACAGATACGCAGTATTTT; D: TRBD2; V: TRBV27; J: TRBJ2-3; size: NA
CDR3: CASSLRLADQETQYF; DNA: TGTGCCAGCAGCTTGAGACTAGCGGACCAAGAGACCCAGTACTTC; D: TRBD2; V: TRBV5-4; J: TRBJ2-5; size: NA
CDR3: CASSPEGYEQYF; DNA: TGTGCCAGCAGTCCGGAGGGATACGAGCAGTACTTC; D: NA; V: TRBV6-6; J: TRBJ2-7; size: NA
CDR3: CASSQEASNTGELFF; DNA: TGTGCCAGCAGCCAAGAGGCATCGAACACCGGGGAGCTGTTTTTT; D: NA; V: TRBV3-1/TRBV3-2; J: TRBJ2-2; size: NA
CDR3: CATSERGYNEQFF; DNA: TGTGCCACCAGCGAGCGGGGCTACAATGAGCAGTTCTTC; D: TRBD2; V: TRBV15; J: TRBJ2-1; size: NA
CDR3: CATSDPTGTGGKDTQYF; DNA: TGTGCCACCAGTGACCCTACCGGGACAGGAGGAAAAGATACGCAGTATTTT; D: TRBD1; V: TRBV24-1; J: TRBJ2-3; size: NA
CDR3: CASSKFQVHGYTF; DNA: TGTGCCAGCAGTAAGTTTCAGGTCCACGGCTACACCTTC; D: NA; V: TRBV28; J: TRBJ1-2; size: NA
CDR3: CASSQGPGTGWETQYF; DNA: TGTGCCAGCAGCCAAGGACCCGGGACAGGCTGGGAGACCCAGTACTTC; D: TRBD1; V: TRBV4-2; J: TRBJ2-5; size: few
CDR3: CASSQMREWEGEQFF; DNA: TGTGCCAGCAGCCAAATGCGGGAGTGGGAGGGTGAGCAGTTCTTC; D: TRBD2; V: TRBV3-1/TRBV3-2; J: TRBJ2-1; size: NA
CDR3: CASSFNRINQPQHF; DNA: TGTGCCAGCAGTTTTAACAGAATTAATCAGCCCCAGCATTTT; D: NA; V: TRBV28; J: TRBJ1-5; size: NA
CDR3: CASSSPTRGAGAQYF; DNA: TGTGCCAGCAGTTCACCCACCAGGGGCGCTGGGGCCCAGTACTTC; D: NA; V: TRBV28; J: TRBJ2-5; size: NA
CDR3: CASSAGTPYTSGAYYEQYF; DNA: TGTGCCAGCAGCGCAGGGACACCCTACACCTCTGGAGCCTACTACGAGCAGTACTTC; D: NA; V: TRBV5-8; J: TRBJ2-7; size: NA
CDR3: CAWVGRDRGREQYF; DNA: TGTGCCTGGGTGGGCCGGGACAGGGGGCGTGAGCAGTACTTC; D: TRBD1; V: TRBV30; J: TRBJ2-7; size: NA
CDR3: CASSEDPGPVTEAFF; DNA: TGTGCCAGCAGTGAAGACCCAGGGCCCGTCACTGAAGCTTTCTTT; D: NA; V: TRBV6-1; J: TRBJ1-1; size: once
CDR3: CASSLAQVYNQPQHF; DNA: TGTGCCAGCAGCTTGGCACAGGTTTACAATCAGCCCCAGCATTTT; D: NA; V: TRBV6-2/TRBV6-3; J: TRBJ1-5; size: once
CDR3: CARSLGALEGAVNNEQFF; DNA: TGTGCCAGAAGCTTGGGGGCTCTGGAGGGAGCCGTGAACAATGAGCAGTTCTTC; D: NA; V: TRBV5-3; J: TRBJ2-1; size: NA
CDR3: CASRAAGTGPYEQYF; DNA: TGTGCCAGCAGGGCAGCCGGGACAGGCCCCTACGAGCAGTACTTC; D: TRBD1; V: TRBV9; J: TRBJ2-7; size: NA
CDR3: CASSRWDRADEKLFF; DNA: TGTGCCAGCAGCCGGTGGGACAGGGCGGATGAAAAACTGTTTTTT; D: TRBD1; V: TRBV7-9; J: TRBJ1-4; size: NA
CDR3: CASSSPGPPNSPLHF; DNA: TGTGCCAGCAGTTCCCCAGGTCCTCCTAATTCACCCCTCCACTTT; D: NA; V: TRBV27; J: TRBJ1-6; size: NA
CDR3: CASSLPGPSGELFF; DNA: TGTGCTAGCAGCTTACCTGGGCCGAGCGGGGAGCTGTTTTTT; D: NA; V: TRBV7-7; J: TRBJ2-2; size: NA
CDR3: CASRGGWTEAFF; DNA: TGTGCCAGCAGGGGAGGGTGGACTGAAGCTTTCTTT; D: NA; V: TRBV6-5; J: TRBJ1-1; size: NA
CDR3: CASSLGWTGYNSPLHF; DNA: TGTGCCAGCAGCTTGGGATGGACAGGGTATAATTCACCCCTCCACTTT; D: TRBD1; V: TRBV5-6; J: TRBJ1-6; size: NA